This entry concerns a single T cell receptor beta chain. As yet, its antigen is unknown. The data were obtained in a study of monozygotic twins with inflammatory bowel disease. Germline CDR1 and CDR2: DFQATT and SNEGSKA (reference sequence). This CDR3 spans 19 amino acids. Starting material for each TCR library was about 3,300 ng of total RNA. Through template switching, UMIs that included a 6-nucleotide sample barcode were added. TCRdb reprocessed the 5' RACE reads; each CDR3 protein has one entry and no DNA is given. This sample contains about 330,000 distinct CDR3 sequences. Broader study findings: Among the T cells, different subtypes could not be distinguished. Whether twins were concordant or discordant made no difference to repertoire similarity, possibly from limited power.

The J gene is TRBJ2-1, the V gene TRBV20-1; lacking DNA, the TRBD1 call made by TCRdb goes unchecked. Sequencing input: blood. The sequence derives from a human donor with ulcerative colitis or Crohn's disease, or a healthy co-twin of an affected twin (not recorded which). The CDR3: CSARATGTGGATSYNEQFF.